Below are 24 T cell receptor beta chains sequenced from a single sample in a study of somatic mutations in cytotoxic T cells in rheumatoid arthritis. TCRdb keeps only in-frame clones here, not all; method: immunoSEQ multiplex PCR. This repertoire shows more than 35,000 clones, 84% found once; its top ten account for about 3.2%. The sequencing sample was made of CD8+ T cells sorted from blood. All receptors come from a middle-aged man in good health.

This chain connects TRBV6-4 to TRBJ2-6, with D perhaps matching TRBD1 (6 bases). CDR3 length: 16 amino acids. The germline CDR1 and CDR2 sequences are MRHNA and SNTAGT. V was clipped by 3 bases and J by 0 bases, with 9 bases between them. CDR3 residues: CASSEQGSSGANVLTF. The CDR3 nucleotides are TGTGCCAGCAGTGAGCAGGGGAGCTCTGGGGCCAACGTCCTGACTTTC.

J is TRBJ2-3 and V is TRBV13; no reliable D call. Germline assignment: CDR1 PRHDT and CDR2 FYEKMQ (reference sequence). V shed 0 bases and J shed 4 bases, with 8 bases lying between them. There are 14 residues in the CDR3. The CDR3 region has the DNA TGTGCCAGCAGCTTAGGCCAGCGCCCAGATACGCAGTATTTT. Translated: CASSLGQRPDTQYF.

Comment on this clone: Other DNA sequences of this sample code for an identical CDR3. In nucleotides, the CDR3 is TGTGCCAGCAGTTACGGGGGAACTGAAGCTTTCTTT. As protein: CASSYGGTEAFF. The rearrangement uses TRBV6-5 and TRBJ1-1; perhaps TRBD1 as D (5 bases). This CDR3 contains 12 residues. V was pared by 2 bases and J by 5 bases, with 6 bases between. Germline assignment: CDR1 MNHEY and CDR2 SVGAGI.

The rearrangement links TRBV5-1 to TRBJ2-7; D may be TRBD1 (5 bases). This CDR3 spans 12 amino acids. The germline V and J ends were trimmed by 2 bases and 6 bases, with 9 bases remaining between them. From germline, CDR1 is SGHRS and CDR2 YFSETQ. The CDR3 sequence: CASSFEGVEQYF. The CDR3 DNA is TGCGCCAGCAGCTTTGAAGGGGTCGAGCAGTACTTC.

The J gene is TRBJ2-2, the V gene TRBV27; either TRBD1 or TRBD2 may supply D (5 bases each). The CDR3 is 15 residues long. Per germline, CDR1 MNHEY and CDR2 SMNVEV (reference sequence). V was pared by 3 bases and J by 4 bases, with 12 bases between. The DNA of the CDR3 is TGTGCCAGCAGTTTTCGGGACCGTACCACCGGGGAGCTGTTTTTT. Protein product: CASSFRDRTTGELFF.

In its sample, this clone was seen a few times. The chain recombines TRBV15 with TRBJ1-1; 8 bases map to TRBD1. This CDR3 contains 12 residues. In germline, CDR1 is LNHNV, CDR2 YYDKDF (reference sequence). Trimming at V came to 3 bases and at J to 6 bases, leaving 0 bases not matched to a gene. CDR3 sequence reads: CATSRTGAEAFF. For the CDR3, the DNA is TGTGCCACCAGCAGGACAGGGGCTGAAGCTTTCTTT.

The chain has TRBV2 and TRBJ2-1; D is uncertain. V lost 2 bases and J 0 bases, leaving 14 bases between the germline ends. The germline V gene encodes CDR1 SNHLY and CDR2 FYNNEI. This CDR3 is 17 amino acids long. As DNA, the CDR3 is TGTGCCAGCAGTGAAAGGGAAGCGCAGAGCTCCTACAATGAGCAGTTCTTC. Amino acids: CASSEREAQSSYNEQFF.

This clone occurred a few times. In DNA form, the CDR3 reads TGCGCCAGCAGCCAAGTCTGGGCAGGGGGATACGAGCAGTACTTC. Translation gives CASSQVWAGGYEQYF. The gene calls are TRBV4-1 and TRBJ2-7; 7 nucleotides match TRBD1. CDR1 is MGHRA, CDR2 YSYEKL, per germline. CDR3 size: 15 residues. V lost 1 base and J lost 4; bases outside the gene matches: 7.

V usage is TRBV27 and J usage is TRBJ2-2, with TRBD2 matching 8 bases. V gave up 7 bases and J gave up 5 bases; unmatched junction bases: 6. Per germline, CDR1 MNHEY and CDR2 SMNVEV (reference sequence). The CDR3 consists of 14 residues. The CDR3 loop is CASTAGVQTGELFF. DNA for the CDR3: TGTGCCAGCACAGCGGGAGTCCAAACCGGGGAGCTGTTTTTT.

This clone was picked up one time. This chain links TRBV28 with TRBJ2-7; 7 nucleotides agree with TRBD1. Germline trimming cut 5 bases from V and 6 bases from J; bases unmatched to any gene: 10. CDR1 and CDR2 (germline): MDHEN, SYDVKM. The CDR3 runs to 14 residues. The CDR3 region is CASSPRLAGGEQYF. For the CDR3, the DNA is TGTGCCAGCAGTCCCCGACTCGCAGGGGGCGAGCAGTACTTC.

The V and J genes are TRBV13 and TRBJ2-7, with TRBD2 matching over 8 bases. V lost 3 bases to trimming and J lost 4 bases; unmatched junction nucleotides: 8. Germline values: CDR1 PRHDT, CDR2 FYEKMQ (reference sequence). The CDR3 runs 15 residues. CDR3 in amino acids: CASSLGPGGRYEQYF. The CDR3 DNA reads TGTGCCAGCAGCTTGGGCCCGGGAGGGCGTTACGAGCAGTACTTC.

As regards this clone: This sample includes further DNA sequences coding for the same CDR3. The chain is built from TRBV4-1 and TRBJ1-5, with D hard to call. This CDR3 is built from 13 residues. V lost 0 bases and J lost 4, with 4 bases in between. Germline V CDR1 and CDR2: MGHRA, YSYEKL. The CDR3 reads CASSQDPNQPQHF. For the CDR3, the DNA is TGCGCCAGCAGCCAAGATCCAAATCAGCCCCAGCATTTT.

This rearrangement joins TRBV4-1 to TRBJ2-1, with 9 bases fitting TRBD2. The CDR3 has 16 residues. Germline-derived CDR1 and CDR2 are MGHRA and YSYEKL. The ends lost 0 bases at V and 6 bases at J; junction bases unmatched: 6. The CDR3 bases are TGCGCCAGCAGCCAAGAAGGGGTACTAGCGGGCAATGAGCAGTTCTTC. Protein product: CASSQEGVLAGNEQFF.

The rearrangement uses TRBV7-9 and TRBJ2-4; D remains ambiguous. The CDR3 loop spans 13 amino acids. Germline V lookup: CDR1 SEHNR, CDR2 FQNEAQ (reference sequence). With 1 base removed from V and 8 bases from J, the gap between germline ends came to 9 bases. CDR3 sequence (DNA): TGTGCCAGCAGCTTAGGAGTCCGGGACATTCAGTACTTC. Protein: CASSLGVRDIQYF.

This chain connects TRBV2 to TRBJ2-3; D uncertain. CDR1 is SNHLY, CDR2 FYNNEI, per germline. V lost 4 bases to trimming and J lost 3 bases, with 14 bases between them. The CDR3 has 15 residues. CDR3 nucleotide sequence: TGTGCCAGCAGTGGTTTCACGAAGGATACAGATACGCAGTATTTT. This translates into CASSGFTKDTDTQYF.

In its sample, this clone was seen once. V and J are TRBV15 and TRBJ1-1; TRBD1 agrees at 9 bases. The CDR3 sequence is 16 residues long. The germline V gene encodes CDR1 LNHNV and CDR2 YYDKDF (reference sequence). The trim removed 0 bases at V and 4 bases at J, leaving 6 bases unmatched. The CDR3 here is CATSRDKGTGFTEAFF. In nucleotides, the CDR3 is TGTGCCACCAGCAGAGATAAGGGGACAGGGTTCACTGAAGCTTTCTTT.

The chain uses TRBV9 and TRBJ2-2; tentatively, D is TRBD2 (7 bases). V was cut by 0 bases and J by 4 bases, with 13 bases left in between. The V gene's germline CDR1 is SGDLS and CDR2 YYNGEE. The CDR3 spans 16 residues. The CDR3 coding sequence is TGTGCCAGCAGCGTAGGTGGAGGGGGGGGCACCGGGGAGCTGTTTTTT. Translating it yields CASSVGGGGGTGELFF.

The V gene is TRBV11-2, the J gene TRBJ2-7; unclear D gene. Deletions cut 5 bases from V and 4 bases from J, with 12 bases between. Germline-derived CDR1 and CDR2 are SGHAT and FQNNGV. There are 13 residues in the CDR3. The CDR3 bases are TGTGCCAGCAGCCTCCAGGTAGATTACGAGCAGTACTTC. This translates into CASSLQVDYEQYF.

The gene calls are TRBV10-3 and TRBJ2-7; the D gene could be TRBD1 or TRBD2 (5 bases each). Trimming left V 4 bases short and J 2 bases short, with 9 bases between. This CDR3 has 13 residues. Germline-derived CDR1 and CDR2 are ENHRY and SYGVKD. Here the CDR3 reads CAISGGTAYEQYF. In DNA form, the CDR3 reads TGTGCCATCAGTGGAGGGACCGCCTACGAGCAGTACTTC.

This clone has only a few counts. V and J are TRBV6-5 and TRBJ2-7; D is perhaps TRBD2 (5 bases). Looked up from germline, CDR1 is MNHEY and CDR2 is SVGAGI. With 1 base removed from V and 6 bases from J, the gap between germline ends came to 10 bases. The CDR3 is 13 residues long. The CDR3 loop is CASSYWRGSEQYF. The CDR3 DNA is TGTGCCAGCAGTTACTGGCGCGGGTCCGAGCAGTACTTC.

The chain carries TRBV16 and TRBJ1-1; D ambiguous. Germline CDR1 and CDR2: KGHSY and FQNENV. V was clipped by 3 bases and J by 11 bases, with 22 bases between them. The CDR3 sequence is 15 residues long. DNA of the CDR3: TGTGCCAGCAGCCACCCATACGACACCTCCTGGGTCGCTTTCTTT. This codes for CASSHPYDTSWVAFF. Full variable domain (outside the CDR3, taken from reference TRBV16 and TRBJ1-1): GEEVAQTPKHLVRGEGQKAKLYCAPIKGHSYVFWYQQVLKNEFKFLISFQNENVFDETGMPKERFSAKCLPNSPCSLEIQATKLEDSAVYFCASSHPYDTSWVAFFGQGTRLTVV.

J is TRBJ1-4 and V is TRBV25-1; 9 bases are a match to TRBD1. CDR1 is MGHDK and CDR2 is SYGVNS in the germline V gene. The trim removed 3 bases at V and 12 bases at J, leaving 5 bases unmatched. The length of the CDR3 is 13 residues. The CDR3 coding sequence is TGTGCCAGCAGTGACCGGGACAGGGAACAACTGTTTTTT. It is translated as CASSDRDREQLFF.

This sequence joins TRBV5-1 and TRBJ2-7; no firm D call. Trimming left V 4 bases short and J 5 bases short, with 19 bases between. Per the germline V gene, CDR1 is SGHRS and CDR2 is YFSETQ. CDR3 length: 15 residues. The CDR3 coding sequence is TGCGCCAGCAGCCTCGCACCCTCCCTGGCCAACGAGCAGTACTTC. As protein: CASSLAPSLANEQYF.

This clone has only a few counts. This chain joins TRBV4-1 and TRBJ1-1; D not resolved. The CDR3 covers 15 residues. The V gene lost 4 bases and the J gene lost 0 bases, with 12 bases spanning the gap. Germline V gene sequence: CDR1 MGHRA, CDR2 YSYEKL. CDR3 loop: CASSPPGAMNTEAFF. The DNA for the CDR3 is TGCGCCAGCAGCCCACCGGGAGCTATGAACACTGAAGCTTTCTTT.